This TCR beta chain was observed in a study of T cells in women clearing cervical HPV infection. Findings and limits, study-wide: TRBV6-7 abundance was lower in cases than controls (0.11% versus 0.16%).

With respect to this clone: Its antigen is still unknown. Read sequence stops 3 residues before the CDR3 end, and the germline J gene provides the missing end.

The CDR3 loop spans 14 amino acids. Per the germline V gene, CDR1 is MNHNS and CDR2 is SASEGT. Trimming removed 0 bases from V and 6 bases from J; junction bases left unmatched: 5. Only in-frame clones appear in the TCRdb table, and some are missing; sequencing was by immunoSEQ multiplex PCR. This listing includes 25,000 to 35,000 clones. This receptor was identified in a woman between 18 and 70 years old with a cervical HPV16 infection that either progressed to CIN3+ or cleared (not recorded which). Sequencing was performed on blood buffy coat. The chain is built from TRBV6-1 and TRBJ2-7; 7 bases are shared with TRBD1. CDR3 DNA (partial): TGTGCCAGCAGTGAAGCGTACAGGGGAAGCGAG. The encoded protein is CASSEAYRGSE. The CDR3 in full is CASSEAYRGSEQYF.